Listed below are T cell receptor beta chains from one sample, sequenced in a study of T cells in localized non-small cell lung cancer. TCRdb's table, derived via immunoSEQ multiplex PCR, lists solely in-frame clones and lacks some. This sample has about 33,000 clones, with approximately 92% found just once. The sequencing used peripheral blood, collected before any cancer treatment. All receptors come from a female donor older than 55 with stage I lung adenocarcinoma. The conserved cysteine and the conserved F or W are not part of the CDR3 here. D genes are given only for firm matches.

v_call: TRBV18
j_call: TRBJ2-5
d_call: -
cdr3_aa: ASSPRGAAGAAQETQY

v_call: TRBV9
j_call: TRBJ2-7
d_call: -
cdr3_aa: ASSVGNRPYEQY

v_call: TRBV6-1
j_call: TRBJ2-5
d_call: -
cdr3_aa: ASSEVGGPVTQY

v_call: TRBV5-6
j_call: TRBJ2-1
d_call: -
cdr3_aa: ASSLVSSGWDNNEQF

v_call: TRBV29-1
j_call: TRBJ1-1
d_call: -
cdr3_aa: SVMAAEAF

v_call: TRBV29-1
j_call: TRBJ1-1
d_call: -
cdr3_aa: SVEGQMNTEAF

v_call: TRBV20-1
j_call: TRBJ1-2
d_call: -
cdr3_aa: SARKSVAAT

v_call: TRBV14
j_call: TRBJ2-2
d_call: -
cdr3_aa: ASSPTSIFVGELF

v_call: TRBV18
j_call: TRBJ2-3
d_call: TRBD1
cdr3_aa: ASSPRQGADTQY

v_call: TRBV12-5
j_call: TRBJ1-5
d_call: -
cdr3_aa: ASGLRDNQPQH

v_call: TRBV6-1
j_call: TRBJ1-3
d_call: -
cdr3_aa: ASSEVNSGNTIY

v_call: TRBV27
j_call: TRBJ1-2
d_call: -
cdr3_aa: APIRDRRFYGYT

v_call: TRBV28
j_call: TRBJ2-3
d_call: -
cdr3_aa: ASSLSGGGTDTQY

v_call: TRBV10-1
j_call: TRBJ1-4
d_call: -
cdr3_aa: ARLTAPTNEKLF

v_call: TRBV7-2
j_call: TRBJ1-3
d_call: -
cdr3_aa: ASSLSGQSSGNTIY

v_call: TRBV5-1
j_call: TRBJ2-2
d_call: -
cdr3_aa: ASSLDPGTGELF

v_call: TRBV5-1
j_call: TRBJ1-2
d_call: -
cdr3_aa: ASSLDFFYGYT

v_call: TRBV27
j_call: TRBJ2-2
d_call: TRBD2
cdr3_aa: ASSPPGLAGGSTGELF

v_call: TRBV6-5
j_call: TRBJ1-2
d_call: TRBD1
cdr3_aa: ASRLDRDSGYT

v_call: TRBV6-4
j_call: TRBJ1-1
d_call: TRBD1
cdr3_aa: ASSRDRGTEAF

v_call: TRBV7-2
j_call: TRBJ1-6
d_call: TRBD1
cdr3_aa: ASSSDRGYNSPLH